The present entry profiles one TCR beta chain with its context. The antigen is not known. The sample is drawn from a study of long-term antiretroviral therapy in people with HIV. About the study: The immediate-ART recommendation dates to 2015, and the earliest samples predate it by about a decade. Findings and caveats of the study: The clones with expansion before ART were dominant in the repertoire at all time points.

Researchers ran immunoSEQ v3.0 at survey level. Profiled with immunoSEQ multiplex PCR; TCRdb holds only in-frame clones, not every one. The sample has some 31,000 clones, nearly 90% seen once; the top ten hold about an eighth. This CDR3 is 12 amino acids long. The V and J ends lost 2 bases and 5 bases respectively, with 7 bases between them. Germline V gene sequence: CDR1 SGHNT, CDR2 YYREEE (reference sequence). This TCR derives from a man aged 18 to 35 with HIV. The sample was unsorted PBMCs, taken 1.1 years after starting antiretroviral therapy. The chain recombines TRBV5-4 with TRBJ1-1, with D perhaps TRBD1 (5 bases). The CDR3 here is CASSFQGTEAFF. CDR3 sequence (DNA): TGTGCCAGCAGCTTCCAGGGAACTGAAGCTTTCTTT.